This T cell receptor (beta chain) appears in the sequencing data of a study of cytomegalovirus exposure and HLA in healthy donors. CDR1 SQVTM and CDR2 ANQGSEA come from the germline V gene. Trimming left V 4 bases short and J 1 base short, with 17 bases between. The CDR3 is 16 residues long. The PCR made use of 60 Vbeta and 13 Jbeta primers. Data came from immunoSEQ multiplex PCR; TCRdb stores just in-frame clones and leaves some out. This table has approximately 90,000 clones, 77% appearing once. This chain links TRBV29-1 with TRBJ1-5; tentative D call: TRBD1 (5 bases). The specimen was PBMCs. This TCR derives from a middle-aged woman in good health and CMV-seronegative. The CDR3 reads CSVVLAGLGSNQPQHF. The CDR3, as DNA: TGCAGCGTTGTTCTCGCGGGGCTTGGCAGCAATCAGCCCCAGCATTTT.